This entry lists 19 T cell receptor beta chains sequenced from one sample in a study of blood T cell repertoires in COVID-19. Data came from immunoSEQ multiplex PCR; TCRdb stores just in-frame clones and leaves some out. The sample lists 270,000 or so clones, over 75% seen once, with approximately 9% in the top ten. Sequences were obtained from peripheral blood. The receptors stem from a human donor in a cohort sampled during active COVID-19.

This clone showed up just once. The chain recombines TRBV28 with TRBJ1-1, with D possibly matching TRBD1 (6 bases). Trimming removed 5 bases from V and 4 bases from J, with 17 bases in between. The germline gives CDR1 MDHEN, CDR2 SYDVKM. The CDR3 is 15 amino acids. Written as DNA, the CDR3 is TGTGCCAGCAGTCCCGCATTGACAGGCGGCACTGAAGCTTTCTTT. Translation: CASSPALTGGTEAFF.

The CDR3 region has the DNA TGTGCCAGCAGCTTAGTGCCGGGTCTGAACACTGAAGCTTTCTTT. Amino acid sequence: CASSLVPGLNTEAFF. The rearrangement links TRBV7-8 to TRBJ1-1; no clear D. With 1 base removed from V and 0 bases from J, the gap between germline ends came to 9 bases. Germline V CDR1 and CDR2: SGHVS, FQNEAQ. The CDR3 covers 15 residues.

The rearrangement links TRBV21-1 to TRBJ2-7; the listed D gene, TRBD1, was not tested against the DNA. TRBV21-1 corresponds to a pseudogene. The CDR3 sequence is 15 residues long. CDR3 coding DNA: TGTGCCAGCAGCTCTTCCTGGCCACCCCCCTACGAGCAGTACTTC. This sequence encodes CASSSSWPPPYEQYF.

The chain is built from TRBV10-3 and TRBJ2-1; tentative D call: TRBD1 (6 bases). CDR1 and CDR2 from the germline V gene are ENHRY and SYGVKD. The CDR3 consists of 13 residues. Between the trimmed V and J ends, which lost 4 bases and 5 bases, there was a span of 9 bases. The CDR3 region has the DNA TGTGCCATCAGTGGACAGGTCAACAATGAGCAGTTCTTC. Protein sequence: CAISGQVNNEQFF.

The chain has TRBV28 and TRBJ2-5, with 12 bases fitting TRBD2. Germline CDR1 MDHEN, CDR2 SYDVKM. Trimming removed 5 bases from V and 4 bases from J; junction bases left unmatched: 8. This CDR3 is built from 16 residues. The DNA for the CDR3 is TGTGCCAGCAGTGCGACTAGCGGGGGAACGGCAGAGACCCAGTACTTC. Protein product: CASSATSGGTAETQYF.

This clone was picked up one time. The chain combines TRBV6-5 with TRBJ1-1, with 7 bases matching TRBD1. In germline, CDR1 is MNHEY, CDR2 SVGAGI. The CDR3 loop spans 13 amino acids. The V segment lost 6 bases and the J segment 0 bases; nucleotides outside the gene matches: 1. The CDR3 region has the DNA TGTGCCAGCAGGGGACAGTTGAACACTGAAGCTTTCTTT. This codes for CASRGQLNTEAFF.

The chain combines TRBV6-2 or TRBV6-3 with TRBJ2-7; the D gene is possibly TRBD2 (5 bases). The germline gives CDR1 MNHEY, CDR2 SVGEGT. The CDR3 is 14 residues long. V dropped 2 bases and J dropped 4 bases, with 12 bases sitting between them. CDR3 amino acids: CASSYEGSFYEQYF. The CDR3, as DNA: TGTGCCAGCAGTTACGAGGGTTCATTTTACGAGCAGTACTTC.

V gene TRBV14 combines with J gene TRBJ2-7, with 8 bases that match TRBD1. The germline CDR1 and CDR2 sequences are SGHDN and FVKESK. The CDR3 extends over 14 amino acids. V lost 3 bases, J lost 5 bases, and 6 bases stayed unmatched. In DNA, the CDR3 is TGTGCCAGCAGCCAGGTGGACAGGGACAACGAGCAGTACTTC. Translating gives CASSQVDRDNEQYF.

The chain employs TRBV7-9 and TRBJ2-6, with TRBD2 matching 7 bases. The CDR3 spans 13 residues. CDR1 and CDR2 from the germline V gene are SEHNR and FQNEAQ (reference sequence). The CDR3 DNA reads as TGTGGAGGCGGGGGCTCTGGGGCCAACGTCCTGACTTTC. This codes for CGGGGSGANVLTF.

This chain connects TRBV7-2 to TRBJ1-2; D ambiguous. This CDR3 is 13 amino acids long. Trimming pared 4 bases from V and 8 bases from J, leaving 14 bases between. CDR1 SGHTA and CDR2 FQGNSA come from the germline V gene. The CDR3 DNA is TGTGCCAGCAGCTCAAATACCAGGCGAGGCTACACCTTC. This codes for CASSSNTRRGYTF.

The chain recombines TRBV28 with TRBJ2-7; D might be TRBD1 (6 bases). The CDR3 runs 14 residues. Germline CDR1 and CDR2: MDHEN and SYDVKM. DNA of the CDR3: TGTGCCAGCAGCAAACGGCCGGGACGCCAGGGGTCGTTTGTC. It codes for CASSKRPGRQGSFV.

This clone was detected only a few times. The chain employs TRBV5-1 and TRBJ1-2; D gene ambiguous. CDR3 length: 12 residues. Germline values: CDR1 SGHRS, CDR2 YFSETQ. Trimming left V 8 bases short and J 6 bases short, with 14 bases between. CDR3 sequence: CASRPEEDGYTF. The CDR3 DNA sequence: TGCGCCAGTAGACCCGAGGAGGATGGCTACACCTTC.

This CDR3 is CATSDLSVGALGRNEQFF. CDR3 coding DNA: TGTGCCACCAGTGATTTGTCGGTAGGGGCACTCGGTCGGAATGAGCAGTTCTTC. The chain is built from TRBV24-1 and TRBJ2-1; D might be TRBD1 (5 bases). The germline CDR1 and CDR2 sequences are KGHDR and SFDVKD. The CDR3 extends over 18 amino acids. Between the trimmed V and J ends, which lost 0 bases and 7 bases, there was a span of 21 bases.

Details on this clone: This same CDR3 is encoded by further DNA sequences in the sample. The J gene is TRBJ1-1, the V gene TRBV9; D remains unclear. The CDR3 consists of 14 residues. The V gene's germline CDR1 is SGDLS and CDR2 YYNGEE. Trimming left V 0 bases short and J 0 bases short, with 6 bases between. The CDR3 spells CASSVGTVNTEAFF. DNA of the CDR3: TGTGCCAGCAGCGTAGGAACAGTGAACACTGAAGCTTTCTTT.

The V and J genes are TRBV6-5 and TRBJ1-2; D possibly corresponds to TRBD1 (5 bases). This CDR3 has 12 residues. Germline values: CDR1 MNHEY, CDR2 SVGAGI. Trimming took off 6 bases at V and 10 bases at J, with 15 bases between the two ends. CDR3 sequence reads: CASSQGLAHYTF. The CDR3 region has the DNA TGTGCCAGCAGCCAGGGACTGGCTCACTACACCTTC.

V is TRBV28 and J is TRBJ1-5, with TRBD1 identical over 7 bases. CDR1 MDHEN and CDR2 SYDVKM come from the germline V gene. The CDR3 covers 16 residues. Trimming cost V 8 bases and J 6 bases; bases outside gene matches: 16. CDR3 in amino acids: CASQMLRGLLSQPQHF. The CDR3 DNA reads TGTGCCAGCCAAATGTTGAGGGGGCTGCTCAGTCAGCCCCAGCATTTT.

CDR3 amino acids: CASSYAKLDTGELFF. The DNA for the CDR3 is TGTGCCAGCAGTTACGCGAAATTAGATACCGGGGAGCTGTTTTTT. V gene TRBV6-5 combines with J gene TRBJ2-2; D unclear. The germline CDR1 and CDR2 sequences are MNHEY and SVGAGI. CDR3 length: 15 residues. V was shortened by 2 bases and J by 5 bases, with 12 bases between the two germline ends.

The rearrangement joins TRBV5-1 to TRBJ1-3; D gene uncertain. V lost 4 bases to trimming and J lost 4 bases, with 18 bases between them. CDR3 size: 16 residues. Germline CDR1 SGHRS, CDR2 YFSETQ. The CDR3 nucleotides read TGCGCCAGCAGCCCCACTGTCGGTCAAAAGGGAAACACCATATATTTT. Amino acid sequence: CASSPTVGQKGNTIYF.

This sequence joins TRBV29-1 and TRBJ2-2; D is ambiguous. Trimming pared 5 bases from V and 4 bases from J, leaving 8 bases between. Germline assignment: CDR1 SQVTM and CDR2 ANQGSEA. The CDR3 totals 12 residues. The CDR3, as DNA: TGCAGCGTTCTTCTCTTCACCGGGGAGCTGTTTTTT. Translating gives CSVLLFTGELFF.